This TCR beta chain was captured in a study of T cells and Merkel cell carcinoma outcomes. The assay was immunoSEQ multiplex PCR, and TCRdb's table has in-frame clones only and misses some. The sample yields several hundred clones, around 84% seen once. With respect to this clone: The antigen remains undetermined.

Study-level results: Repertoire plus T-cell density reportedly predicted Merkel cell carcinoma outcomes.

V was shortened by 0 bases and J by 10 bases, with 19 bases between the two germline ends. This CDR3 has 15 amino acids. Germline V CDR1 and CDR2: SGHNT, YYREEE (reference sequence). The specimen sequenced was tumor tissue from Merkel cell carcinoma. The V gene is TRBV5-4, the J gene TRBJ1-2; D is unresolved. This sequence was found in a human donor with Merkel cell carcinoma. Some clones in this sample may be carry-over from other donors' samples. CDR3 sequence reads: CASSLVSRVRDDYTF. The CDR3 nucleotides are TGTGCCAGCAGCTTGGTGAGTAGGGTTAGAGATGACTACACCTTC.